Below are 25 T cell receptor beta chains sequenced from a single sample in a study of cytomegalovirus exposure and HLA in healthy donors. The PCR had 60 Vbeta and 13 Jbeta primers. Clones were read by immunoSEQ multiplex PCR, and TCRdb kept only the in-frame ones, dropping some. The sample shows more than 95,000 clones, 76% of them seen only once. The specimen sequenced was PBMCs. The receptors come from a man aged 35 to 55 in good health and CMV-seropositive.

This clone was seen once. The chain's CDR3 is CASSEFKGTGSGNTIYF. The CDR3 bases are TGTGCCAGCAGTGAATTCAAGGGAACAGGGTCTGGAAACACCATATATTTT. This sequence joins TRBV2 and TRBJ1-3; weak D call: TRBD1 (6 bases). V was clipped by 2 bases and J by 1 base, with 15 bases between them. CDR3 length: 17 amino acids. Germline values: CDR1 SNHLY, CDR2 FYNNEI.

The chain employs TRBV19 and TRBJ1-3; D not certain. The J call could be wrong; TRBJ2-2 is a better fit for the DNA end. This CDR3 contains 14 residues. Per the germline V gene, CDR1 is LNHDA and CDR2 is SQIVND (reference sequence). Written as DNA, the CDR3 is TGTGCCAGTAGTCCCCGGGCGCGCACCGGGGAGCTGTTTTTT. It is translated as CASSPRARTGELFF.

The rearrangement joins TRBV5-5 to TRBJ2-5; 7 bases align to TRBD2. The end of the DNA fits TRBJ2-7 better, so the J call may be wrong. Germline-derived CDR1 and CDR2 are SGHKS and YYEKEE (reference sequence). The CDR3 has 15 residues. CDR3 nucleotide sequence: TGTGCCAGCAGCGCGGGACTACCACACTCCTACGAGCAGTACTTC. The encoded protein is CASSAGLPHSYEQYF.

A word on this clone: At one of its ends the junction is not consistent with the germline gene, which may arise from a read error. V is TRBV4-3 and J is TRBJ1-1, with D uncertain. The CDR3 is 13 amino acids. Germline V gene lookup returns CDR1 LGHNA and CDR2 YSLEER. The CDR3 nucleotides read TGCGCCAGCAGACAAGACCGGAACACTGAAGCTTTCTTT. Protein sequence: CASRQDRNTEAFF.

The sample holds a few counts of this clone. The CDR3: CAWSSQTSTLRNEQFF. In nucleotides, the CDR3 is TGTGCCTGGAGTTCCCAGACTAGCACCCTCCGGAATGAGCAGTTCTTC. J is TRBJ2-1 and V is TRBV30; 7 bases match TRBD2. CDR1 and CDR2 (germline): GTSNPN, SVGIG (reference sequence). The CDR3 totals 16 residues. The trim removed 2 bases at V and 7 bases at J, leaving 14 bases unmatched. Using reference TRBV30 and TRBJ2-1 for the parts outside the CDR3, the full variable domain is SQTIHQWPATLVQPVGSPLSLECTVEGTSNPNLYWYRQAAGRGLQLLFYSVGIGQISSEVPQNLSASRPQDRQFILSSKKLLLSDSGFYLCAWSSQTSTLRNEQFFGPGTRLTVL.

CDR3 sequence: CASSQSRAGGYEQYF. CDR3 in DNA: TGCGCCAGCAGTCAATCTCGCGCGGGGGGCTACGAGCAGTACTTC. The V gene is TRBV23-1, the J gene TRBJ2-5; 8 nucleotides align to TRBD2. The tail of the sequence fits TRBJ2-7 better, so the J call may be wrong. TRBV23-1 is treated as an ORF (open reading frame) with a function not yet certain. The CDR3 length is 15 residues.

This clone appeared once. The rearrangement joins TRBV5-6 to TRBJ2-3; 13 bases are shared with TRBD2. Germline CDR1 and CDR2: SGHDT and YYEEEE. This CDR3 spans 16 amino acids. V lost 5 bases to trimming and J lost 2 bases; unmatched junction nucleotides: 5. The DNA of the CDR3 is TGTGCCAGCAGAATGGGACTAGCGGGAACCACAGATACGCAGTATTTT. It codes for CASRMGLAGTTDTQYF.

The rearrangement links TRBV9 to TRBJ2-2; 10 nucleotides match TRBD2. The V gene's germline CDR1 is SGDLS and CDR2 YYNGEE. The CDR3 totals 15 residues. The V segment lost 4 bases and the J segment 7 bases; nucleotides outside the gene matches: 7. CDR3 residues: CASSLLAGAGGELFF. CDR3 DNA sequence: TGTGCCAGCAGCCTCCTAGCGGGAGCGGGCGGGGAGCTGTTTTTT.

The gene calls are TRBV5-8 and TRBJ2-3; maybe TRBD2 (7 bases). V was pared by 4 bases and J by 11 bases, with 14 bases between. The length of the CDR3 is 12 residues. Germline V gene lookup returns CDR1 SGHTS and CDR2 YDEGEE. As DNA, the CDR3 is TGTGCCAGCAGCCTCCGGAGGGGGGGGCAGTATTTT. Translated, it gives CASSLRRGGQYF.

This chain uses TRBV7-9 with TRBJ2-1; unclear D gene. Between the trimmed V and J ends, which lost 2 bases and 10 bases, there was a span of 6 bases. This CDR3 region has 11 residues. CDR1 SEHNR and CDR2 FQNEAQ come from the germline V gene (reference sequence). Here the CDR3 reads CASSLRHEQFF. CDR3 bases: TGTGCCAGCAGCTTAAGACACGAGCAGTTCTTC.

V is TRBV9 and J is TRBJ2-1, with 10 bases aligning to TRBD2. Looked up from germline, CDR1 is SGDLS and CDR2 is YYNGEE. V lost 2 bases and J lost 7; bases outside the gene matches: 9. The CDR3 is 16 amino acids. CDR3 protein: CASSVQSGRAKNEQFF. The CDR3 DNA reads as TGTGCCAGCAGCGTTCAGAGCGGGAGGGCCAAGAATGAGCAGTTCTTC.

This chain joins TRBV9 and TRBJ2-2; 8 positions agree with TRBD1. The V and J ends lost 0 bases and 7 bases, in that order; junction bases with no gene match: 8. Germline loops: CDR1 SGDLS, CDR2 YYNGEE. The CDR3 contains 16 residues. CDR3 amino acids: CASSVEHGTGYGELFF. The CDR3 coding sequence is TGTGCCAGCAGCGTAGAGCATGGGACAGGCTACGGGGAGCTGTTTTTT.

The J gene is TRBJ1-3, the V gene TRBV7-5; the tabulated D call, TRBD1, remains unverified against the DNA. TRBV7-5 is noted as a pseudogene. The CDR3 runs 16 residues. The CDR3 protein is CARSNKTGGDRNTIYF. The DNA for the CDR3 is TGTGCCAGAAGCAACAAGACAGGGGGCGACCGAAACACCATATATTTT.

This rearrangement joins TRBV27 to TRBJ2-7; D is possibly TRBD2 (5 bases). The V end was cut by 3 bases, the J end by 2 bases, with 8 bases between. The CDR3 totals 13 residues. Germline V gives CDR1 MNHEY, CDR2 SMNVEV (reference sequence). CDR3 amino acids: CASSLSSTYEQYF. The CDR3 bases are TGTGCCAGCAGTTTGTCTAGCACCTACGAGCAGTACTTC.

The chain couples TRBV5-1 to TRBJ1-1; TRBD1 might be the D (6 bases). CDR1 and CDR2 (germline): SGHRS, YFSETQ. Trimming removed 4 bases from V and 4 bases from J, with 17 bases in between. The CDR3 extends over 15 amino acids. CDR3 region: CASSNSPQGSTEAFF. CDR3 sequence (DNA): TGCGCCAGCAGCAACTCCCCCCAGGGGAGCACTGAAGCTTTCTTT.

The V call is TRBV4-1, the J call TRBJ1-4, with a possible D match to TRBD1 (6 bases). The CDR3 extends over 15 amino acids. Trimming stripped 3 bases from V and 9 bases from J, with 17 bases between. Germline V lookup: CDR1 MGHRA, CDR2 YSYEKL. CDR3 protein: CASSQQSGTFKKLFF. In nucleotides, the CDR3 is TGCGCCAGCAGCCAGCAGTCCGGGACATTTAAAAAACTGTTTTTT.

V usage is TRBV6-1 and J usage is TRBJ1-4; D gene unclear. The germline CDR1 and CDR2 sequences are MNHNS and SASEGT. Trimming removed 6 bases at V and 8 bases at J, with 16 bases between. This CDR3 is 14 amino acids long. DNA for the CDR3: TGTGCCAGCAGCCTCCCGGATGCGAGGGAAAAACTGTTTTTT. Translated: CASSLPDAREKLFF.

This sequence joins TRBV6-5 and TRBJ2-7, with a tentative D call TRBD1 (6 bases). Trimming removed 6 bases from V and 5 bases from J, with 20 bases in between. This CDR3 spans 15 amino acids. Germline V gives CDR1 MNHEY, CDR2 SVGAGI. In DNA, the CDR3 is TGTGCCAGCAGGCCCAGGGGAACTCCGGGGCACGAGCAGTACTTC. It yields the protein CASRPRGTPGHEQYF.

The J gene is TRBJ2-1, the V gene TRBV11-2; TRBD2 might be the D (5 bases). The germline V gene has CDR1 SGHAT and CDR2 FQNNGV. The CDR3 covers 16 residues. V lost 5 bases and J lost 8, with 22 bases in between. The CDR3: CASSPIGILDGYEQFF. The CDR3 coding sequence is TGTGCCAGCAGCCCGATCGGGATACTAGACGGCTATGAGCAGTTCTTC.

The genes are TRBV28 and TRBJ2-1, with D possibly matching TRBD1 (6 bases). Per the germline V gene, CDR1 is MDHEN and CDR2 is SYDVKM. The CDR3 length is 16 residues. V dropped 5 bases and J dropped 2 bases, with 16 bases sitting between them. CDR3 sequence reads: CASSPPTGNTYNEQFF. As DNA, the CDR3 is TGTGCCAGCAGTCCACCTACAGGGAACACCTACAATGAGCAGTTCTTC.

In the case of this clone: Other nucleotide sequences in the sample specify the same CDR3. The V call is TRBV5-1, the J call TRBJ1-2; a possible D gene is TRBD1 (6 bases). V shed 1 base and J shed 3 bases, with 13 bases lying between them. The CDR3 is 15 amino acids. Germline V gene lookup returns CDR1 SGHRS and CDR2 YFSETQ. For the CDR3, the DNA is TGCGCCAGCAGCTTGTCGGGGGGCGCGGACTATGGCTACACCTTC. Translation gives CASSLSGGADYGYTF.

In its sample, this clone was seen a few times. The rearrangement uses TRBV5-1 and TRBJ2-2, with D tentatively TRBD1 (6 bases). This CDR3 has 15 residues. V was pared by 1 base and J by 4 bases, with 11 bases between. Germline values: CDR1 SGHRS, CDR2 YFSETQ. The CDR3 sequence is CASSLLGQSTGELFF. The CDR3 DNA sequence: TGCGCCAGCAGCTTGTTGGGACAATCCACCGGGGAGCTGTTTTTT.

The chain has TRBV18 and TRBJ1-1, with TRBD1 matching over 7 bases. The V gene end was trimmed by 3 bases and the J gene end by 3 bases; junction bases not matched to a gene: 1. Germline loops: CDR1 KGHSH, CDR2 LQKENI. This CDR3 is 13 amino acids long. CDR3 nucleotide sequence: TGTGCCAGCTCACCCGGGACAGACACTGAAGCTTTCTTT. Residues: CASSPGTDTEAFF.

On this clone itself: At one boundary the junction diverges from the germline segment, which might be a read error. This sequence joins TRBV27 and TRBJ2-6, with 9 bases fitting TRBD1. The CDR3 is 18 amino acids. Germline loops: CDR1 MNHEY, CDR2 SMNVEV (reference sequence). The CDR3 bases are TGTGCCAGCAGTTTAACGGGACAGGGTTACTCTGGGGCCAACGGCCTGACTTTC. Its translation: CASSLTGQGYSGANGLTF.

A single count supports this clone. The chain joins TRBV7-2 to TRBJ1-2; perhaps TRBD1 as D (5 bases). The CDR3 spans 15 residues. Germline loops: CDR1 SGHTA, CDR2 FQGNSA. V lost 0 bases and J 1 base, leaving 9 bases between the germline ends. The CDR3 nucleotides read TGTGCCAGCAGCTTAGCGGCAGGGAATAACTATGGCTACACCTTC. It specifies CASSLAAGNNYGYTF.